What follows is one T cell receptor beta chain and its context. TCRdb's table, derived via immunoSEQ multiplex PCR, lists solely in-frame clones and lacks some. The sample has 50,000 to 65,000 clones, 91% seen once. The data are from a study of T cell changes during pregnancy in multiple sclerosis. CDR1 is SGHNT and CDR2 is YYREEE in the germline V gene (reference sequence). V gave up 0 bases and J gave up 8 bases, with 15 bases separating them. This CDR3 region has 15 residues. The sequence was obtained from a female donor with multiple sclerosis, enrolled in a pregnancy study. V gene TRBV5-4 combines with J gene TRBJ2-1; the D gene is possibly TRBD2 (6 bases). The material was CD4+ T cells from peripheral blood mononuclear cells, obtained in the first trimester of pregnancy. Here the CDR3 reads CASSLGTNRADEQFF. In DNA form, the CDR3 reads TGTGCCAGCAGCTTGGGGACTAATAGGGCTGATGAGCAGTTCTTC.